One and the same sample provided the 6 T cell receptor beta chains below, sequenced in a study of blood T cell repertoires in COVID-19. Profiled with immunoSEQ multiplex PCR; TCRdb holds only in-frame clones, not every one. Of over 120,000 clones in the sample, roughly 80% were seen once. The sample comprised PBMCs or T cells enriched from blood (not recorded which). These receptors were taken from a man aged 50 to 59 who had recovered from COVID-19.

The rearrangement uses TRBV5-1 and TRBJ2-2; 8 bases are shared with TRBD2. The ends lost 2 bases at V and 3 bases at J; junction bases unmatched: 3. CDR1 SGHRS and CDR2 YFSETQ come from the germline V gene. CDR3 length: 15 residues. CDR3 loop: CASSFVGGDTGELFF. CDR3 in DNA: TGCGCCAGCAGCTTCGTCGGGGGGGACACCGGGGAGCTGTTTTTT.

This clone was counted a few times. This chain connects TRBV14 to TRBJ2-1; D might be TRBD2 (7 bases). Germline V gene data show CDR1 as SGHDN and CDR2 as FVKESK. Trimming pared 1 base from V and 9 bases from J, leaving 19 bases between. The CDR3 spans 16 residues. In DNA form, the CDR3 reads TGTGCCAGCAGCCAAGGTCTAGGGGGGGGGCCCACTGAGCAGTTCTTC. Translation: CASSQGLGGGPTEQFF.

This clone was recorded a few times. The chain uses TRBV19 and TRBJ1-5; TRBD1 matches at 10 bases. Per the germline V gene, CDR1 is LNHDA and CDR2 is SQIVND (reference sequence). The CDR3 spans 15 residues. Trimming removed 4 bases from V and 6 bases from J; junction bases left unmatched: 6. The CDR3, as DNA: TGTGCCAGTAGTACCGGGACAGGGGATGGTCAGCCCCAGCATTTT. This gives the protein CASSTGTGDGQPQHF.

The chain employs TRBV7-6 and TRBJ1-1; D is unclear. The CDR3 extends over 15 amino acids. Germline V gives CDR1 SGHVS, CDR2 FNYEAQ. V lost 5 bases, J lost 0 bases, and 13 bases lay in between. CDR3 protein: CASSPRTGMNTEAFF. The CDR3 coding sequence is TGTGCCAGCAGCCCTCGGACGGGAATGAACACTGAAGCTTTCTTT.

This clone was picked up one time. The rearrangement joins TRBV11-3 to TRBJ2-7, with D unclear. CDR1 SGHNT and CDR2 YENEEA come from the germline V gene. V shed 0 bases and J shed 6 bases, with 12 bases lying between them. This CDR3 is built from 14 residues. The CDR3 reads CASSLDIYSGEQYF. The DNA for the CDR3 is TGTGCCAGCAGCTTAGATATCTACTCCGGCGAGCAGTACTTC.

This clone was seen just once. This chain joins TRBV27 and TRBJ2-5, with TRBD1 matching 9 bases. The trim removed 4 bases at V and 4 bases at J, leaving 7 bases unmatched. The CDR3 is made up of 15 amino acids. The V gene's germline CDR1 is MNHEY and CDR2 SMNVEV (reference sequence). The CDR3 coding sequence is TGTGCCAGCAGTTGGGCGGGACAGGGAGGAGAGACCCAGTACTTC. Its protein is CASSWAGQGGETQYF.